The present entry profiles one TCR beta chain with its context. This record comes from a study of Graves' ophthalmopathy and Graves' hyperthyroidism. Study summary: Peripheral blood was collected at initial diagnosis, before any treatment.

Scientists amplified the TCR beta CDR3 regions from RNA transcripts. The first-round RT-PCR employed HTBI primers together with the Qiagen OneStep RT-PCR kit. A multiplex PCR was then performed as the second round. One entry per CDR3 protein, called by TCRdb with MiXCR from the multiplex PCR reads. Here the sample spans about 740,000 distinct CDR3 sequences, 40% being singletons. Ophthalmopathy-affected donors exhibited moderate-to-severe activity, CAS ≥3, NOSPECS ≥4, and duration under 3 months. The authors diagnosed from clinical symptoms, serum thyroxine, TRAb, thyroid ultrasound and orbital computed tomography. Trimming took 6 bases from V and 4 from J; bases not matched to a gene: 23. Germline V gene lookup returns CDR1 SQVTM and CDR2 ANQGSEA. This CDR3 contains 19 residues.

The receptor comes from an adult man with Graves' ophthalmopathy. The chain carries TRBV29-1 and TRBJ2-2; 7 bases are a match to TRBD1. Sequencing was performed on peripheral blood. The CDR3: CSVSTTQDRDRVRTGELFF. The CDR3 DNA sequence: TGCAGCGTCTCAACCACCCAAGACAGGGATCGAGTTCGCACCGGGGAGCTGTTTTTT.